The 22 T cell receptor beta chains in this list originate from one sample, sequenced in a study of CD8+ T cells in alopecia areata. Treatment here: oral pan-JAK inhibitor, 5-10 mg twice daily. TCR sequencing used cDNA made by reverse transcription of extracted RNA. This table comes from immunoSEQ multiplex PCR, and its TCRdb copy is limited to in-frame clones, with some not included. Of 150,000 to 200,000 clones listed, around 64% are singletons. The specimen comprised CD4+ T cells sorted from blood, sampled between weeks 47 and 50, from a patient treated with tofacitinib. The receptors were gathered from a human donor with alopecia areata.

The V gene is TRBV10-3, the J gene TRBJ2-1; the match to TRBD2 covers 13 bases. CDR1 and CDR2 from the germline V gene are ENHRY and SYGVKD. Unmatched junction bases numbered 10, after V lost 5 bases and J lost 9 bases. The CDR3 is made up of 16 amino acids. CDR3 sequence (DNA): TGTGCCATCAGTCTATCCGTGGGACTAGCGGGGTCTGAGCAGTTCTTC. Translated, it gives CAISLSVGLAGSEQFF.

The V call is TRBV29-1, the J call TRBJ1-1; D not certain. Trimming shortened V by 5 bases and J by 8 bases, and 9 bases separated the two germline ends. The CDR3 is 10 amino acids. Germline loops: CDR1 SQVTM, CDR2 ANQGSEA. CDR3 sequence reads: CSVRQTEAFF. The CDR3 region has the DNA TGCAGCGTTCGGCAGACCGAAGCTTTCTTT.

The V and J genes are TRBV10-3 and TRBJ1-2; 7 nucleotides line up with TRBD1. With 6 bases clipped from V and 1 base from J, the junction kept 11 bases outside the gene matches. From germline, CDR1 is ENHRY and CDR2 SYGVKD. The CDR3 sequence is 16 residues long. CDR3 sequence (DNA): TGTGCCATCAGCGGGACAGACCAGATCATTAACTATGGCTACACCTTC. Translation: CAISGTDQIINYGYTF.

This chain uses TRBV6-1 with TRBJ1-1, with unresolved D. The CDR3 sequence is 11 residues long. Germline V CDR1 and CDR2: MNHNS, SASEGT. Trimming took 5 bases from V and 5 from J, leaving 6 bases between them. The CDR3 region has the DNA TGTGCCAGCAGTTCATTAACTGAAGCTTTCTTT. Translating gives CASSSLTEAFF.

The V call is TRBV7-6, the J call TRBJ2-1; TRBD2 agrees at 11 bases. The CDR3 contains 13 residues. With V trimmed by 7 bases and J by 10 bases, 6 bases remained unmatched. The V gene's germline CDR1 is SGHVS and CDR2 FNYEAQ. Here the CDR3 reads CASILAGEGEQFF. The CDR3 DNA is TGTGCCAGCATACTAGCGGGGGAAGGGGAGCAGTTCTTC.

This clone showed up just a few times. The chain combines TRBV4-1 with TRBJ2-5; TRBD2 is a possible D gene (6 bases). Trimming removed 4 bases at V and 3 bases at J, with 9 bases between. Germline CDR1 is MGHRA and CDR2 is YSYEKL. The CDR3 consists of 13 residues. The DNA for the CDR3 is TGCGCCAGCAGCCTACGACTAGAAGAGACCCAGTACTTC. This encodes CASSLRLEETQYF.

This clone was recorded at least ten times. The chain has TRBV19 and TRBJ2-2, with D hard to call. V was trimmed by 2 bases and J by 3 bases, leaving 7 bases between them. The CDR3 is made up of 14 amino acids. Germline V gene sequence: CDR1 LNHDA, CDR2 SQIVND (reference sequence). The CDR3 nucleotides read TGTGCCAGTAGTATAACACCTCACACCGGGGAGCTGTTTTTT. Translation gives CASSITPHTGELFF.

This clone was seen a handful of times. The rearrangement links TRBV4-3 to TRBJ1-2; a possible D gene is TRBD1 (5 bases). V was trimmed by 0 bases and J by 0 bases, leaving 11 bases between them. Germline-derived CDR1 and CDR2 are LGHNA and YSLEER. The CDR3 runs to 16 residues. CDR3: CASSQDLSTANYGYTF. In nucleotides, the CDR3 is TGCGCCAGCAGCCAAGACCTGTCGACAGCTAACTATGGCTACACCTTC.

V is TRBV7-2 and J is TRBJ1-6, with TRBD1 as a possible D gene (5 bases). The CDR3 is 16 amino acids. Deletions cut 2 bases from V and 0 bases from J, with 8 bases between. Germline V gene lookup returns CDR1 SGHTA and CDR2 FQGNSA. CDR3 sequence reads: CASSLFGGSYNSPLHF. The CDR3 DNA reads TGTGCCAGCAGCTTATTCGGGGGCTCCTATAATTCACCCCTCCACTTT.

This chain's CDR3 is CSVDMSGGDYNEQFF. As DNA, the CDR3 is TGCAGCGTCGATATGAGCGGGGGGGACTACAATGAGCAGTTCTTC. The chain uses TRBV29-1 and TRBJ2-1; 10 nucleotides line up with TRBD2. The germline V gene encodes CDR1 SQVTM and CDR2 ANQGSEA. The CDR3 covers 15 residues. V was clipped by 6 bases and J by 3 bases; unmatched bases: 8.

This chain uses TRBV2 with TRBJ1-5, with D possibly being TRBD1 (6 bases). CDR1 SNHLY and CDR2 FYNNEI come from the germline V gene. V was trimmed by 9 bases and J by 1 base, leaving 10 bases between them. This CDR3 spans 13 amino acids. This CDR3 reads CASDRLSNQPQHF. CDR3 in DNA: TGTGCCAGTGACAGGTTGAGCAATCAGCCCCAGCATTTT.

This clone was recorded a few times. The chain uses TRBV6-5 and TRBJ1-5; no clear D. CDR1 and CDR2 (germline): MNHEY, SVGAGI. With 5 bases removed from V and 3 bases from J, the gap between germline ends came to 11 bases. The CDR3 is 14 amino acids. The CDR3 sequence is CASSRAGNNQPQHF. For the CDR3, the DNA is TGTGCCAGCAGTAGGGCGGGCAACAATCAGCCCCAGCATTTT.

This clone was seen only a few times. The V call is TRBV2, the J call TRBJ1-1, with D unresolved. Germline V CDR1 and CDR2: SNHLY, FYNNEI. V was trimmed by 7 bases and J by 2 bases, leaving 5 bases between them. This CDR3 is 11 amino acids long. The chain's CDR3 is CASKDNTEAFF. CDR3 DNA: TGTGCCAGCAAGGATAACACTGAAGCTTTCTTT.

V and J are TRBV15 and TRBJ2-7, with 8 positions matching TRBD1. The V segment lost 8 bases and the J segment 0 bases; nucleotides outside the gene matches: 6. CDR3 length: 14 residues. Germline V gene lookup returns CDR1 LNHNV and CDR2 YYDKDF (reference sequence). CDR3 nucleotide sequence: TGTGCCACCGCGACAGGGGAACGCTCCTACGAGCAGTACTTC. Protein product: CATATGERSYEQYF.

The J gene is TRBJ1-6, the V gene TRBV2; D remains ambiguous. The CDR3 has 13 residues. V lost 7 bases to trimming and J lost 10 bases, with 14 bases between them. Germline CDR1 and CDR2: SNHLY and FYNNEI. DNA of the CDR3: TGTGCCAGCACCCCCCTGGTTCCGTCACCCCTCCACTTT. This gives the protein CASTPLVPSPLHF.

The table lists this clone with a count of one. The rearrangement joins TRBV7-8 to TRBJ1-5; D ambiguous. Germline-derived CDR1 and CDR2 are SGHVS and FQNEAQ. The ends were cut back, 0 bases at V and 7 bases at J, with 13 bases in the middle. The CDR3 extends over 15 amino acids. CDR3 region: CASSLARVEGQPQHF. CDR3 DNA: TGTGCCAGCAGCTTAGCGCGGGTAGAGGGACAGCCCCAGCATTTT.

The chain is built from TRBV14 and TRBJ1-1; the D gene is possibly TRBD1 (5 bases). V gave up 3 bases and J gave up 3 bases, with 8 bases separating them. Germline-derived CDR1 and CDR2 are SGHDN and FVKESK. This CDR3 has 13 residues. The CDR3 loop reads CASSHRGDTEAFF. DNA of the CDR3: TGTGCCAGCAGCCATCGGGGGGACACTGAAGCTTTCTTT.

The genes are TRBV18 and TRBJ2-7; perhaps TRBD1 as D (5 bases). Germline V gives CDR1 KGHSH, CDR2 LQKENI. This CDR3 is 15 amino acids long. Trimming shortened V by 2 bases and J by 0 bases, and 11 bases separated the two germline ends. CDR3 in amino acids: CASSPAGQHSYEQYF. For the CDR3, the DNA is TGTGCCAGCTCACCAGCAGGACAACACTCCTACGAGCAGTACTTC.

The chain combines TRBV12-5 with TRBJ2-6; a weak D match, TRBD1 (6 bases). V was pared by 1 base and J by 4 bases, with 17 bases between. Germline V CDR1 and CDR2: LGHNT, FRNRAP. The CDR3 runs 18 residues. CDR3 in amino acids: CASGLGLQGKDGANVLTF. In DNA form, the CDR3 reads TGTGCTAGTGGTTTGGGGCTACAGGGAAAGGACGGGGCCAACGTCCTGACTTTC.

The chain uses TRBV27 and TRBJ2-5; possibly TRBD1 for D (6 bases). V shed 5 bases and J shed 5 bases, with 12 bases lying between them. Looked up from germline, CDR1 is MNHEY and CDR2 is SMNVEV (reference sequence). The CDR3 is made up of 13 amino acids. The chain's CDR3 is CASSTGNWETQYF. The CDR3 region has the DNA TGTGCCAGCAGTACAGGGAATTGGGAGACCCAGTACTTC.

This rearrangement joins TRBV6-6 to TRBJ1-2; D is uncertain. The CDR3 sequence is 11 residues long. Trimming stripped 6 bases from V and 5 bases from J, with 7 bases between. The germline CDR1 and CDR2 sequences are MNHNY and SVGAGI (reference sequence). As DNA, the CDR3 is TGTGCCAGCAGGGCAGGTTATGGCTACACCTTC. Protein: CASRAGYGYTF.

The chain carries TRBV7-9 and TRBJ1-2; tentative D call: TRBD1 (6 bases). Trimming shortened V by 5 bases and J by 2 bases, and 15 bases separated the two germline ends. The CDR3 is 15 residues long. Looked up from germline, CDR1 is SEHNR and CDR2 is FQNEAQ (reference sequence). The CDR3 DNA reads TGTGCCAGCAGCCACACGCTACAGGGCAACTATGGCTACACCTTC. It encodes CASSHTLQGNYGYTF.